One sample yielded the 11 T cell receptor beta chains listed below, sequenced in a study of T cells in Graves' hyperthyroidism and ophthalmopathy. RNA transcripts provided the source from which TCR beta CDR3 regions were amplified. The primer set for the first-round RT-PCR of the TCR CDR3 was HTBI. TCRdb re-analysed the multiplex PCR reads in MiXCR, keeping a single row per CDR3 protein. In the table there are around 300,000 distinct CDR3 sequences, 20% to 25% of which are singletons. Material for sequencing was blood. The receptors derive from a man aged 30 to 45 with Graves' ophthalmopathy.

This clonotype was recorded once. The V call is TRBV19, the J call TRBJ1-1, with 9 bases identical to TRBD1. The germline gives CDR1 LNHDA, CDR2 SQIVND (reference sequence). The CDR3 runs to 17 residues. V was clipped by 7 bases and J by 6 bases; unmatched bases: 18. CDR3 nucleotides: TGTGCCAGTAAAGGGTGGGGACAGGGAGGAATGACACCTGAAGCTTTCTTT. This gives the protein CASKGWGQGGMTPEAFF. Supplemented by reference TRBV19 and TRBJ1-1, the full variable domain reads DGGITQSPKYLFRKEGQNVTLSCEQNLNHDAMYWYRQDPGQGLRLIYYSQIVNDFQKGDIAEGYSVSREKKESFPLTVTSAQKNPTAFYLCASKGWGQGGMTPEAFFGQGTRLTVV.

Turning to this clonotype: At one end the junction does not follow the germline gene, possibly because of a read error. The gene calls are TRBV10-2 and TRBJ2-7, with 12 bases matching TRBD2. With the DNA end fitting TRBJ2-1 better, the J assignment may be wrong. Germline V gene lookup returns CDR1 WSHSY and CDR2 SAAADI. This CDR3 is 16 amino acids long. The CDR3 DNA follows: TGCGCCAGCAGCGAGTATATGGGACTAGCGGGCTACGAGCAGTTCTTC. It encodes CASSEYMGLAGYEQFF.

The chain is built from TRBV28 and TRBJ2-5; 8 nucleotides match TRBD1. CDR1 is MDHEN and CDR2 is SYDVKM in the germline V gene. Trimming removed 5 bases from V and 4 bases from J; junction bases left unmatched: 3. This CDR3 contains 13 residues. This CDR3 reads CASSRQGIETQYF. The CDR3 nucleotides read TGTGCCAGCAGTCGACAGGGGATAGAGACCCAGTACTTC.

In its sample, this clonotype was seen many times. The chain recombines TRBV20-1 with TRBJ2-3, with 7 bases fitting TRBD2. The CDR3 is made up of 14 amino acids. CDR1 is DFQATT and CDR2 is SNEGSKA in the germline V gene (reference sequence). The V segment lost 0 bases and the J segment 0 bases; nucleotides outside the gene matches: 0. DNA for the CDR3: TGCAGTGCTAGAGATAGCGGGAGCACAGATACGCAGTATTTT. As protein: CSARDSGSTDTQYF.

The rearrangement joins TRBV11-2 to TRBJ1-5, with D tentatively TRBD1 (6 bases). The CDR3 runs 15 residues. V lost 1 base and J lost 6, with 13 bases in between. Germline lookup yields CDR1 SGHAT and CDR2 FQNNGV. This CDR3 reads CASSLGTAAGQPQHF. Here the CDR3 DNA reads TGTGCCAGCAGCTTAGGGACAGCAGCGGGTCAGCCCCAGCATTTT.

This clonotype was counted ten times or more. This rearrangement joins TRBV11-2 to TRBJ1-3; D might be TRBD1 (5 bases). This CDR3 is 16 amino acids long. Trimming took 5 bases from V and 2 from J, leaving 16 bases between them. Germline V lookup: CDR1 SGHAT, CDR2 FQNNGV. The CDR3 DNA reads TGTGCCAGCAGCCCTGTGGTGGGGGGAGCTGGAAACACCATATATTTT. This translates into CASSPVVGGAGNTIYF.

The J gene is TRBJ2-7, the V gene TRBV12-3 or TRBV12-4, with TRBD1 as a possible D gene (5 bases). Between the trimmed V and J ends, which lost 5 bases and 4 bases, there was a span of 12 bases. The CDR3 contains 13 residues. The CDR3 region is CASSKPDSYEQYF. Here the CDR3 DNA reads TGTGCCAGCAGTAAACCAGACAGTTACGAGCAGTACTTC.

This clonotype occurred a few times. CDR3 region: CASSLGLAGRETQYF. DNA for the CDR3: TGTGCCAGCAGCTTGGGACTAGCGGGGCGCGAGACCCAGTACTTC. The rearrangement joins TRBV7-6 to TRBJ2-5, with 13 bases matching TRBD2. The V gene end was trimmed by 3 bases and the J gene end by 5 bases; junction bases not matched to a gene: 3. CDR3 size: 15 residues. Germline V gene lookup returns CDR1 SGHVS and CDR2 FNYEAQ.

In its sample, this clonotype was seen many times. V usage is TRBV2 and J usage is TRBJ1-5, with a weak D call TRBD1 (6 bases). Germline V gene data show CDR1 as SNHLY and CDR2 as FYNNEI. The CDR3 consists of 15 residues. The V and J ends lost 7 bases and 4 bases respectively, with 17 bases between them. DNA of the CDR3: TGTGCCAGCACCGAGGAGGGGGGTGGAAATCAGCCCCAGCATTTT. Protein product: CASTEEGGGNQPQHF.

This clonotype has a count of ten or more. The V and J genes are TRBV11-1 and TRBJ2-3, with 10 bases that match TRBD2. Germline V gene data show CDR1 as SGHAT and CDR2 as FQDESV (reference sequence). Trimming at V came to 4 bases and at J to 2 bases, leaving 18 bases not matched to a gene. The CDR3 length is 20 residues. This CDR3 is CASSSQWSGRAGKNTDTQYF. The CDR3 coding sequence is TGTGCCAGCAGCTCGCAGTGGAGCGGGAGGGCCGGGAAGAACACAGATACGCAGTATTTT.

This clonotype was counted only a few times. The V gene is TRBV2, the J gene TRBJ2-4; TRBD2 matches 12 bases. The CDR3 has 14 amino acids. V shed 4 bases and J 7 bases; nucleotides not matched to a gene: 2. Germline-derived CDR1 and CDR2 are SNHLY and FYNNEI. The CDR3 here is CASSGTSGMNIQYF. The CDR3 bases are TGTGCCAGCAGTGGGACTAGCGGGATGAACATTCAGTACTTC.